This T cell receptor beta chain was profiled in a study of beta chain features in type 1 diabetes. Whole-study results and caveats: Comparison showed that naive, central memory and Treg TCRB repertoires appeared more similar among patients than among healthy donors. A potential influence of HLA type upon TCRB rearrangement remained unresolved herein. Researchers report that Type 1 diabetes patients had moderately but significantly shorter TCRB CDR3s across all four CD4+ subsets.

TCRB transcripts that were expressed got sequenced, as all of the isolated RNA had been reverse transcribed. Only in-frame clones appear in the TCRdb table, and some are missing; sequencing was by immunoSEQ multiplex PCR. The sample carries 900,000 or so clones, about a sixth recorded once. V gave up 7 bases and J gave up 4 bases; unmatched junction bases: 15. The CDR3 covers 16 residues. Per the germline V gene, CDR1 is MNHEY and CDR2 is SMNVEV (reference sequence). Concerning this clone: The antigen is not known.

One heparinised blood draw averaging about 110 mL was given by each donor. The sequence was obtained from a woman aged 18-29 years in good health. The chain has TRBV27 and TRBJ1-1, with 7 bases identical to TRBD1. Input material: naive CD4+ T cells from blood. As DNA, the CDR3 is TGTGCCAGCATCCGGGCTCAAGGGGGCGCTGGCACTGAAGCTTTCTTT. Its translation: CASIRAQGGAGTEAFF.